The rows below give T cell receptor beta chains drawn from one sample of a study of shared clonotypes between healthy human individuals. Assay: immunoSEQ multiplex PCR; the TCRdb copy retains only in-frame clones and omits some. The table includes about 1.1 million clones, around 78% detected once. The sequenced material came from memory CD4+ T cells from PBMCs. Receptors originate from a man aged 18 to 35 in good health. Some clones in this sample may be carry-over from other donors' samples. The CDR3 runs from the conserved cysteine through the conserved F or W. The D gene is left open where the match is weak. Rows may omit the clone size; those that give it use once, few, many or a size class.

j_call clone_size d_call v_call cdr3_aa cdr3_nt
TRBJ1-1 NA NA TRBV5-3 CARSPRQRNTEAFF TGTGCCAGAAGCCCAAGACAGAGAAACACTGAAGCTTTCTTT
TRBJ1-2 few NA TRBV6-8 CARWRGNIYGYTF TGTGCCAGGTGGAGGGGGAACATCTATGGCTACACCTTC
TRBJ2-1 once TRBD2 TRBV18 CATRDGRSSNEQFF TGTGCCACCAGAGACGGGAGGAGTAGCAATGAGCAGTTCTTC
TRBJ1-2 NA NA TRBV4-1 CASSQGLNYGYTF TGCGCCAGCAGCCAAGGCCTCAACTATGGCTACACCTTC
TRBJ1-2 NA NA TRBV7-9 CASSLSPGGDGYTF TGTGCCAGCAGCTTAAGCCCGGGAGGCGATGGCTACACCTTC
TRBJ2-7 NA NA TRBV11-2 CASSLGRVPSEQYF TGTGCCAGCAGCTTAGGTCGGGTTCCTAGCGAGCAGTACTTC
TRBJ2-1 NA NA TRBV5-1 CASSTSDYNEQFF TGCGCCAGCAGCACCAGCGACTACAATGAGCAGTTCTTC
TRBJ2-7 NA TRBD1 TRBV27 CASSFYRGEQYF TGTGCCAGCAGTTTCTACAGGGGCGAGCAGTACTTC
TRBJ2-1 NA NA TRBV9 CASSVGTDSSYNEQFF TGTGCCAGCAGCGTAGGGACTGACAGCTCCTACAATGAGCAGTTCTTC
TRBJ2-5 NA NA TRBV9 CASSVISGTQETQYF TGTGCCAGCAGCGTCATTAGCGGTACCCAAGAGACCCAGTACTTC
TRBJ2-2 NA NA TRBV10-3 CAIRAPVNTGELFF TGTGCCATCAGAGCTCCAGTGAACACCGGGGAGCTGTTTTTT
TRBJ1-4 NA NA TRBV10-3 CAISAQGGEKLFF TGTGCCATCAGTGCACAGGGCGGTGAAAAACTGTTTTTT
TRBJ2-1 NA NA TRBV29-1 CSVEVDRYNEQFF TGCAGCGTTGAAGTGGACAGATACAATGAGCAGTTCTTC
TRBJ1-1 few TRBD1 TRBV6-5 CASSRRDRNTEAFF TGTGCCAGCAGTCGCCGGGACAGGAACACTGAAGCTTTCTTT
TRBJ2-1 NA TRBD1 TRBV12-5 CASGLVLGQVGYNEQFF TGTGCTAGTGGTTTGGTATTGGGACAGGTCGGCTACAATGAGCAGTTCTTC
TRBJ2-7 once NA TRBV5-8 CASSLGHYYEQYF TGTGCCAGCAGCTTGGGGCACTACTACGAGCAGTACTTC
TRBJ2-7 NA TRBD1 TRBV10-1 CASSDGTGGDEQYF TGCGCCAGCAGTGACGGGACAGGGGGCGACGAGCAGTACTTC
TRBJ1-1 NA TRBD1 TRBV29-1 CSIKGAESVDTEAFF TGCAGCATCAAGGGGGCGGAATCAGTTGACACTGAAGCTTTCTTT
TRBJ1-2 NA NA TRBV6-4 CASNSPSLGDRYGYTF TGTGCCAGCAATTCCCCGTCCCTGGGGGACCGCTATGGCTACACCTTC
TRBJ1-2 NA NA TRBV30 CAWSHLLYGYTF TGTGCCTGGAGTCATCTCCTTTATGGCTACACCTTC
TRBJ2-1 NA TRBD2 TRBV2 CASRNKGTTYYNEQFF TGTGCCAGCAGGAATAAAGGGACTACCTATTACAATGAGCAGTTCTTC
TRBJ2-2 NA TRBD2 TRBV28 CASSFGGVNTGELFF TGTGCCAGCAGTTTCGGGGGGGTCAACACCGGGGAGCTGTTTTTT
TRBJ1-5 few NA TRBV15 CATSRDHSNQPQHF TGTGCCACCAGCAGAGATCATAGCAATCAGCCCCAGCATTTT
TRBJ1-3 NA NA TRBV27 CASSDTPGTGNTIYF TGTGCCAGCAGTGACACTCCGGGGACTGGAAACACCATATATTTT
TRBJ2-1 NA TRBD1 TRBV7-3 CASSLTGGTGNNEQFF TGTGCCAGCAGCTTAACCGGCGGGACAGGGAACAATGAGCAGTTCTTC
TRBJ1-5 once NA TRBV6-6 CASSYEGYSNRPQHF TGTGCCAGCAGTTACGAGGGCTATAGCAATCGGCCCCAGCATTTT
TRBJ1-2 NA NA TRBV30 CAWSVRSGYTF TGTGCCTGGAGTGTTCGAAGTGGCTACACCTTC
TRBJ2-1 once TRBD2 TRBV5-6 CASRGLAGRNEQFF TGTGCCAGCAGGGGACTAGCGGGGCGGAATGAGCAGTTCTTC
TRBJ2-3 NA NA TRBV5-1 CASSLETGTSTDTQYF TGCGCCAGCAGCTTGGAGACAGGAACTAGCACAGATACGCAGTATTTT
TRBJ2-6 NA NA TRBV2 CASSEALRGLGANVLTF TGTGCCAGCAGTGAAGCGCTTCGGGGTCTTGGGGCCAACGTCCTGACTTTC
TRBJ2-7 NA TRBD1 TRBV6-5 CASSYGQERTYEQYF TGTGCCAGCAGTTACGGACAGGAACGAACCTACGAGCAGTACTTC
TRBJ2-1 NA NA TRBV7-3 CASSLIVNNEQFF TGTGCCAGCAGCTTAATAGTCAACAATGAGCAGTTCTTC
TRBJ1-2 NA TRBD1 TRBV6-6 CASSYRQGGGYTF TGTGCCAGCAGTTACAGACAGGGAGGTGGCTACACCTTC
TRBJ2-3 NA NA TRBV15 CATSRDRAGRTDTQYF TGTGCCACCAGCAGAGACAGAGCGGGCCGCACAGATACGCAGTATTTT
TRBJ2-7 NA NA TRBV28 CASSLGGTEYYEQYF TGTGCCAGCAGTTTAGGGGGGACAGAGTACTACGAGCAGTACTTC
TRBJ2-7 few NA TRBV6-1 CASSSIGNEQYF TGTGCCAGCAGCTCCATAGGCAACGAGCAGTACTTC
TRBJ1-1 NA NA TRBV5-1 CASSYGSGLNTEAFF TGCGCCAGCAGCTACGGTAGTGGCTTGAACACTGAAGCTTTCTTT
TRBJ1-5 NA TRBD1 TRBV6-4 CASTIGQARLSNQPQHF TGTGCCAGCACCATCGGACAGGCCCGACTTAGCAATCAGCCCCAGCATTTT
TRBJ2-7 NA NA TRBV2 CASSELYEQYF TGTGCCAGCAGTGAGTTGTACGAGCAGTACTTC
TRBJ1-1 NA NA TRBV5-1 CASTHDRSLSPAFF TGCGCCAGCACCCATGACAGGTCCCTCTCTCCGGCTTTCTTT
TRBJ1-5 NA TRBD1 TRBV5-1 CASSLGEGTGSNQPQHF TGCGCCAGCAGCTTGGGTGAAGGGACAGGGAGCAATCAGCCCCAGCATTTT
TRBJ2-2 NA TRBD1 TRBV2 CASRSGTGGTGELFF TGTGCCAGCAGATCCGGGACAGGGGGGACCGGGGAGCTGTTTTTT
TRBJ1-3 NA NA TRBV18 CASSPGTPRGNTIYF TGTGCCAGCTCACCTGGGACTCCACGGGGAAACACCATATATTTT
TRBJ2-7 NA NA TRBV19 CASSIVGSTSYEQYF TGTGCCAGTAGTATTGTGGGCAGTACTTCCTACGAGCAGTACTTC
TRBJ2-3 NA TRBD2 TRBV27 CASSPFYKAGYSTDTQYF TGTGCCAGCAGTCCCTTCTACAAAGCGGGATATAGCACAGATACGCAGTATTTT
TRBJ2-7 once TRBD1 TRBV6-5 CASRPRRQGPYEQYF TGTGCCAGCAGACCTCGGAGACAGGGCCCCTACGAGCAGTACTTC
TRBJ1-1 NA NA TRBV11-3 CASSLGPGTTEAFF TGTGCCAGCAGCTTAGGCCCCGGGACGACTGAAGCTTTCTTT
TRBJ2-7 NA NA TRBV5-1 CASSFNSGPYEQYF TGCGCCAGCAGCTTTAATTCAGGACCCTACGAGCAGTACTTC
TRBJ1-2 NA TRBD1 TRBV6-1 CASSEGQGVNYGYTF TGTGCCAGCAGTGAAGGACAGGGGGTTAACTATGGCTACACCTTC
TRBJ2-5 NA TRBD2 TRBV28 CASSLYGTSGIETQYF TGTGCCAGCAGTCTATATGGGACTAGCGGGATTGAGACCCAGTACTTC